Listed here are 20 T cell receptor beta chains from one sample, sequenced in a study of cytomegalovirus exposure and HLA in healthy donors. The repertoire was sequenced with immunoSEQ multiplex PCR; TCRdb's copy has only in-frame clones and lacks some. The profile covers approximately 120,000 clones, with 85% to 90% appearing a single time and about 2% taken by the ten largest. Sequenced material: PBMCs. All receptors come from a woman younger than 30 in good health and CMV-seronegative.

The gene calls are TRBV11-2 and TRBJ2-3; TRBD2 aligns across 8 bases. The length of the CDR3 is 18 residues. With 5 bases clipped from V and 5 bases from J, the junction kept 18 bases outside the gene matches. Per germline, CDR1 SGHAT and CDR2 FQNNGV. This CDR3 is CASSRGSESGSFVDTQYF. The CDR3 coding sequence is TGTGCCAGCAGCCGCGGGAGTGAAAGCGGGAGTTTTGTAGATACGCAGTATTTT.

The rearrangement links TRBV14 to TRBJ1-1, with 7 bases fitting TRBD1. Germline V gives CDR1 SGHDN, CDR2 FVKESK. V dropped 4 bases and J dropped 11; count of bases not matched to a gene: 13. This CDR3 region has 14 residues. The CDR3 region is CASSRGTEPSVAFF. CDR3 sequence (DNA): TGTGCCAGCAGCCGGGGGACAGAGCCGTCTGTGGCTTTCTTT. The full variable domain, in which reference TRBV14 and TRBJ1-1 provide the parts outside the CDR3, is EAGVTQFPSHSVIEKGQTVTLRCDPISGHDNLYWYRRVMGKEIKFLLHFVKESKQDESGMPNNRFLAERTGGTYSTLKVQPAELEDSGVYFCASSRGTEPSVAFFGQGTRLTVV.

This rearrangement joins TRBV28 to TRBJ2-5; D gene unclear. Trimming shortened V by 3 bases and J by 4 bases, and 9 bases separated the two germline ends. The CDR3 is made up of 13 amino acids. The germline gives CDR1 MDHEN, CDR2 SYDVKM. Here the CDR3 DNA reads TGTGCCAGCAGTTTCGGAGCTGGAGAGACCCAGTACTTC. This translates into CASSFGAGETQYF.

This clone came up a few times. The chain recombines TRBV27 with TRBJ1-2; D is unclear. The germline V gene encodes CDR1 MNHEY and CDR2 SMNVEV (reference sequence). Trimming took off 3 bases at V and 7 bases at J, with 21 bases between the two ends. The CDR3 is 16 amino acids. Here the CDR3 DNA reads TGTGCCAGCAGTTTCGGATCGGGAGGTGCGGCGGGTGGCTACACCTTC. Its translation is CASSFGSGGAAGGYTF.

The chain combines TRBV2 with TRBJ2-3; a possible D gene is TRBD2 (7 bases). Germline V gene lookup returns CDR1 SNHLY and CDR2 FYNNEI. This CDR3 contains 15 residues. Between the trimmed V and J ends, which lost 1 base and 3 bases, there was a span of 11 bases. The DNA of the CDR3 is TGTGCCAGCAGTGAAGGTGCGGGGGCTACAGATACGCAGTATTTT. The encoded protein is CASSEGAGATDTQYF.

This chain links TRBV19 with TRBJ1-3; unclear D gene. Germline CDR1 and CDR2: LNHDA and SQIVND (reference sequence). The CDR3 has 13 amino acids. Trimming removed 5 bases at V and 5 bases at J, with 10 bases between. The DNA for the CDR3 is TGTGCCAGTAGTGGCCAGATTCGAAACACCATATATTTT. Encoded protein: CASSGQIRNTIYF.

V is TRBV18 and J is TRBJ2-5, with 8 nucleotides matching TRBD2. V lost 6 bases to trimming and J lost 5 bases; unmatched junction nucleotides: 5. The CDR3 covers 13 residues. Germline lookup yields CDR1 KGHSH and CDR2 LQKENI. Here the CDR3 reads CASSLGLEETQYF. In DNA form, the CDR3 reads TGTGCCAGCTCTTTGGGACTAGAGGAGACCCAGTACTTC.

CDR3 DNA sequence: TGTGCCAGTAGTGTGCAACAGGGGACCGCCGGGGAGCTGTTTTTT. Translated: CASSVQQGTAGELFF. The chain is built from TRBV19 and TRBJ2-2; 7 bases are a match to TRBD1. This CDR3 has 15 residues. V gave up 5 bases and J gave up 6 bases; unmatched junction bases: 9. Germline loops: CDR1 LNHDA, CDR2 SQIVND (reference sequence).

CDR3 DNA: TGCGCCAGCAGCCCCGGCGGGGCCGAGCAGTACTTC. This encodes CASSPGGAEQYF. The chain is built from TRBV5-1 and TRBJ2-7; tentatively, D is TRBD2 (6 bases). Germline loops: CDR1 SGHRS, CDR2 YFSETQ. The CDR3 has 12 amino acids. The V and J ends lost 4 bases and 6 bases respectively, with 11 bases between them.

This clone is a singleton in its sample. This chain joins TRBV4-1 and TRBJ2-1; D possibly corresponds to TRBD1 (5 bases). V gave up 2 bases and J gave up 4 bases, with 12 bases separating them. Germline V gives CDR1 MGHRA, CDR2 YSYEKL. CDR3 length: 15 amino acids. CDR3 nucleotides: TGCGCCAGCAGCCAACCTCAGGGAACTTACAATGAGCAGTTCTTC. It codes for CASSQPQGTYNEQFF.

J is TRBJ2-1 and V is TRBV11-3; 7 nucleotides line up with TRBD1. The CDR3 contains 16 residues. V trimming: 1 base; J trimming: 5 bases; junction bases outside the gene matches: 8. Germline lookup yields CDR1 SGHNT and CDR2 YENEEA. The CDR3 loop is CASSLGQGPPNNEQFF. The CDR3, as DNA: TGTGCCAGCAGCTTAGGACAGGGACCTCCTAACAATGAGCAGTTCTTC.

This rearrangement joins TRBV28 to TRBJ2-7; TRBD2 matches at 13 bases. The CDR3 runs to 13 residues. Germline V lookup: CDR1 MDHEN, CDR2 SYDVKM. The V and J ends lost 8 bases and 6 bases, in that order; junction bases with no gene match: 4. The CDR3 reads CASVGLAGVEQYF. CDR3 coding DNA: TGTGCCAGCGTCGGACTAGCGGGAGTCGAGCAGTACTTC. Variable domain in full (rest from reference TRBV28 and TRBJ2-7): DVKVTQSSRYLVKRTGEKVFLECVQDMDHENMFWYRQDPGLGLRLIYFSYDVKMKEKGDIPEGYSVSREKKERFSLILESASTNQTSMYLCASVGLAGVEQYFGPGTRLTVT.

In DNA, the CDR3 is TGTGTCAGAAGCGGGCACCCGCAGCCCCAGCATTTT. Protein: CVRSGHPQPQHF. The chain carries TRBV7-5 and TRBJ1-5; the table gives TRBD1 as D, unverified against the DNA. TRBV7-5 is assigned pseudogene status. This CDR3 is built from 12 residues.

The J gene is TRBJ1-1, the V gene TRBV29-1, with a tentative D call TRBD1 (5 bases). Deletions cut 3 bases from V and 4 bases from J, with 18 bases between. The CDR3 is 15 residues long. CDR1 SQVTM and CDR2 ANQGSEA come from the germline V gene. The CDR3 loop is CSVEGGEERSTEAFF. The CDR3 region has the DNA TGCAGCGTTGAGGGGGGGGAGGAAAGGAGCACTGAAGCTTTCTTT.

V usage is TRBV6-1 and J usage is TRBJ2-1, with 8 bases lining up with TRBD2. CDR1 and CDR2 from the germline V gene are MNHNS and SASEGT. CDR3 size: 14 residues. V lost 6 bases to trimming and J lost 5 bases; unmatched junction nucleotides: 6. CDR3 bases: TGTGCCAGCAGAAAAGCGGGGGTCCACAATGAGCAGTTCTTC. Its translation is CASRKAGVHNEQFF.

The V call is TRBV9, the J call TRBJ2-5; tentative D call: TRBD2 (5 bases). CDR3 size: 15 residues. The ends were cut back, 1 base at V and 4 bases at J, with 14 bases in the middle. Looked up from germline, CDR1 is SGDLS and CDR2 is YYNGEE. CDR3 in amino acids: CASSVFSAFGETQYF. CDR3 DNA sequence: TGTGCCAGCAGCGTATTTAGCGCCTTTGGAGAGACCCAGTACTTC.

A few counts support this clone. V and J are TRBV14 and TRBJ1-1, with D tentatively TRBD1 (6 bases). V lost 5 bases, J lost 5 bases, and 15 bases lay in between. The CDR3 is made up of 14 amino acids. Per the germline V gene, CDR1 is SGHDN and CDR2 is FVKESK. CDR3 sequence reads: CASSTTVRGTEAFF. The CDR3 nucleotides read TGTGCCAGCAGCACAACCGTAAGGGGGACTGAAGCTTTCTTT.

This clone has only a few counts. The chain has TRBV9 and TRBJ2-1, with D possibly being TRBD1 (6 bases). The CDR3 covers 18 residues. Germline assignment: CDR1 SGDLS and CDR2 YYNGEE. V was pared by 1 base and J by 6 bases, with 23 bases between. The CDR3 DNA sequence: TGTGCCAGCAGCGTACCTCAAACAGGGTATGGGGGAGTCAATGAGCAGTTCTTC. This codes for CASSVPQTGYGGVNEQFF.

This clone has a handful of counts. The CDR3 sequence is CASSEGTGSQPQHF. As DNA, the CDR3 is TGTGCCAGCAGTGAAGGGACAGGGAGTCAGCCCCAGCATTTT. The chain links TRBV2 to TRBJ1-5, with TRBD1 matching over 8 bases. The ends lost 1 base at V and 6 bases at J; junction bases unmatched: 2. The CDR3 is 14 amino acids. Looked up from germline, CDR1 is SNHLY and CDR2 is FYNNEI.

This clone was seen just once. The rearrangement joins TRBV28 to TRBJ2-7; 8 nucleotides match TRBD2. The germline CDR1 and CDR2 sequences are MDHEN and SYDVKM. With 8 bases clipped from V and 1 base from J, the junction kept 4 bases outside the gene matches. This CDR3 region has 13 residues. The CDR3 DNA reads TGTGCCAGCGGGACTAGGTGGTCCTACGAGCAGTACTTC. Translated, it gives CASGTRWSYEQYF.